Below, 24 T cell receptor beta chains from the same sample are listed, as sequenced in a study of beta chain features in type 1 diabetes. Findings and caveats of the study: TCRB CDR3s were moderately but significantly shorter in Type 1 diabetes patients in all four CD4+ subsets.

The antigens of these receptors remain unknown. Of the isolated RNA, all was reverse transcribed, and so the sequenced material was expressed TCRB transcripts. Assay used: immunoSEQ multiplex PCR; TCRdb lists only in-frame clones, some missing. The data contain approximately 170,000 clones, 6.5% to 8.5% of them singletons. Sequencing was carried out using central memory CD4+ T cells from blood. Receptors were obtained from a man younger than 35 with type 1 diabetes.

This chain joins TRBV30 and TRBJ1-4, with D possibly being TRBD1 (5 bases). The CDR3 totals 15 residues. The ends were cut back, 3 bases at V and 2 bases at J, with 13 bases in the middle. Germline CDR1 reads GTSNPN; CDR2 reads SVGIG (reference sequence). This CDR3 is CAWSPRGRTNEKLFF. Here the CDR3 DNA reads TGTGCCTGGAGCCCTCGGGGGAGGACTAATGAAAAACTGTTTTTT.

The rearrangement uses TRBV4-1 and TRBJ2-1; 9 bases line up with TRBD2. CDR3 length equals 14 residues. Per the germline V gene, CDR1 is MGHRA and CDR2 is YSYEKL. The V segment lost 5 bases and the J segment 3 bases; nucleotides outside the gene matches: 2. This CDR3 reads CASSGLANYNEQFF. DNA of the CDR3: TGCGCCAGCAGCGGACTAGCGAACTACAATGAGCAGTTCTTC.

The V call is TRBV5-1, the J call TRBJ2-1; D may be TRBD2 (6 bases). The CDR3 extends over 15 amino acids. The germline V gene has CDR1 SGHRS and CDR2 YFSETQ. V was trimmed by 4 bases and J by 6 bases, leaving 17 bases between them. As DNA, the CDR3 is TGCGCCAGCAGCCCTGGACTAACCCCCGGCAATGAGCAGTTCTTC. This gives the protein CASSPGLTPGNEQFF.

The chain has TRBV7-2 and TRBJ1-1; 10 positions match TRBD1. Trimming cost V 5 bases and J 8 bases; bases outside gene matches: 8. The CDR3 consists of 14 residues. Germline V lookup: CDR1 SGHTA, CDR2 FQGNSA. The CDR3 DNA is TGTGCCAGCAGCCGACAGGGGGCTTATGCGGAAGCTTTCTTT. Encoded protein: CASSRQGAYAEAFF.

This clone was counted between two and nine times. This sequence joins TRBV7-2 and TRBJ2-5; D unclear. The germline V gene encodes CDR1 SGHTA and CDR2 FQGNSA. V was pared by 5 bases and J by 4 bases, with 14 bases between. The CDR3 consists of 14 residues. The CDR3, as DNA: TGTGCCAGCAGCACGACGAGGAACGGAGAGACCCAGTACTTC. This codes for CASSTTRNGETQYF.

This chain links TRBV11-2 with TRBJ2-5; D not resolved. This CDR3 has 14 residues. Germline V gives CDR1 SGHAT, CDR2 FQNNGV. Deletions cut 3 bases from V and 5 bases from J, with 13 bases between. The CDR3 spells CASSFFHLRETQYF. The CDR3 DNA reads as TGTGCCAGCAGCTTTTTCCATCTACGGGAGACCCAGTACTTC.

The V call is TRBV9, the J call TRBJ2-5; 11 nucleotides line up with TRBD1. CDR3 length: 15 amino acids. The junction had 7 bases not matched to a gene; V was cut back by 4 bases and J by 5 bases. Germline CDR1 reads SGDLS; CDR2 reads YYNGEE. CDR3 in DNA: TGTGCCAGCAGCCTCCAGGGACAGGGGGTGGAGACCCAGTACTTC. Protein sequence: CASSLQGQGVETQYF.

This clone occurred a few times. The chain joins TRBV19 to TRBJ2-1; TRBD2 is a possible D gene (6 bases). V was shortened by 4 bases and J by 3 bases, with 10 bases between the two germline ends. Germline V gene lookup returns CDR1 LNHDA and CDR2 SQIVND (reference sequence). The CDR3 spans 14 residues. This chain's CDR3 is CASSKERVYNEQFF. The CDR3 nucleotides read TGTGCCAGTAGTAAAGAGCGGGTCTACAATGAGCAGTTCTTC.

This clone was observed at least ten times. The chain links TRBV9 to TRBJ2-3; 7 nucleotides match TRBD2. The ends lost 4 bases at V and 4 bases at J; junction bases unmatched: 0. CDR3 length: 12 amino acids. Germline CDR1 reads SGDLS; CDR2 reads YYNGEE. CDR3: CASSLAADTQYF. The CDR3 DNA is TGTGCCAGCAGCCTAGCGGCAGATACGCAGTATTTT.

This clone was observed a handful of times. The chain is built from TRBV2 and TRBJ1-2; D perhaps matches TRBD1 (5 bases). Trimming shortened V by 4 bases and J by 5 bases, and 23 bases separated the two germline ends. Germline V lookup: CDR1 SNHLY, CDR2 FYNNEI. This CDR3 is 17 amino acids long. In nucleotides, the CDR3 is TGTGCCAGCAGTGCAGGGCCCGGGAGGAGGTCCCCTTATGGCTACACCTTC. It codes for CASSAGPGRRSPYGYTF.

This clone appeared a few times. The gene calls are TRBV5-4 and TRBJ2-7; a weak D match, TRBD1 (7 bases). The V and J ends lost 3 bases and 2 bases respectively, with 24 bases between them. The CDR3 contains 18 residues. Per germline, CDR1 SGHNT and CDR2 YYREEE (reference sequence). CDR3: CASSSFAAWQGEAYEQYF. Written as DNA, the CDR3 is TGTGCCAGCAGCTCTTTCGCGGCGTGGCAGGGGGAGGCCTACGAGCAGTACTTC.

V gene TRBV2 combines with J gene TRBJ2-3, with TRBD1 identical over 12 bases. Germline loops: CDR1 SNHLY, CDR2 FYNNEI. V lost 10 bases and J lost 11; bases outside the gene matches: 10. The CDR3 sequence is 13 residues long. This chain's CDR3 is CATPGTGGWGQYF. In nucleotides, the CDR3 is TGTGCCACCCCGGGGACAGGGGGCTGGGGGCAGTATTTT.

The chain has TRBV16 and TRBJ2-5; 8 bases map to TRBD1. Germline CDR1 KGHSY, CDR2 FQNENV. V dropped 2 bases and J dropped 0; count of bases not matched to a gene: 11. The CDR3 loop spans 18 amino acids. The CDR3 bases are TGTGCCAGCAGCCAACGGACAGGGAGCAACATGTACCAAGAGACCCAGTACTTC. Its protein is CASSQRTGSNMYQETQYF.

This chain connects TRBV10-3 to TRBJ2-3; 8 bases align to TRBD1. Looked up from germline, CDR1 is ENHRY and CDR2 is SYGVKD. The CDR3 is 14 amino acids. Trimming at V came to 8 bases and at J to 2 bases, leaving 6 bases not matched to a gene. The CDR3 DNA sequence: TGTGCCATCGCCGGACAGGGTGACACAGATACGCAGTATTTT. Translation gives CAIAGQGDTDTQYF.

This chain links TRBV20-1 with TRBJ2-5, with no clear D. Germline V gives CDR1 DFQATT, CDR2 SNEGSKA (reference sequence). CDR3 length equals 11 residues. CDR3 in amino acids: CSTLAQETQYF. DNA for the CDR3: TGCAGCACCCTGGCTCAAGAGACCCAGTACTTC.

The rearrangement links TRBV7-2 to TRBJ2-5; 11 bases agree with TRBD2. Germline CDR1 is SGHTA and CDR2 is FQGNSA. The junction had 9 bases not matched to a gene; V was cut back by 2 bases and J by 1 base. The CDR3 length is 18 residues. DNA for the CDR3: TGTGCCAGCAGCTTACATAGCGGGGGGGCCGGGGGCCAAGAGACCCAGTACTTC. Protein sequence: CASSLHSGGAGGQETQYF.

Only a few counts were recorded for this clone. In DNA form, the CDR3 reads TGTGCCAGCAGCCGAGGAGGTCCCGGCTATGGCTACACCTTC. Translation: CASSRGGPGYGYTF. The V call is TRBV27, the J call TRBJ1-2; D is uncertain. This CDR3 has 14 residues. Trimming removed 6 bases at V and 4 bases at J, with 15 bases between. Germline assignment: CDR1 MNHEY and CDR2 SMNVEV (reference sequence).

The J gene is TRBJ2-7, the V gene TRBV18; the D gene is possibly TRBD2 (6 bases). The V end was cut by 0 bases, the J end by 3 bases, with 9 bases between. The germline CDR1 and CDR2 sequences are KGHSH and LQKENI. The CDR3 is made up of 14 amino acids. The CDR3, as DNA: TGTGCCAGCTCACCACCGAGGACTATCTACGAGCAGTACTTC. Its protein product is CASSPPRTIYEQYF.

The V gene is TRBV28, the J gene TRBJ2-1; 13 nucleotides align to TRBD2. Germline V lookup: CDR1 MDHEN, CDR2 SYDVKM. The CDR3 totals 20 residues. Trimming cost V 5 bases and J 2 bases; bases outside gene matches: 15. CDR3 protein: CASSRLLGLAGMSPYNEQFF. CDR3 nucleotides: TGTGCCAGCAGTCGCCTCCTGGGACTAGCGGGAATGAGCCCCTACAATGAGCAGTTCTTC.

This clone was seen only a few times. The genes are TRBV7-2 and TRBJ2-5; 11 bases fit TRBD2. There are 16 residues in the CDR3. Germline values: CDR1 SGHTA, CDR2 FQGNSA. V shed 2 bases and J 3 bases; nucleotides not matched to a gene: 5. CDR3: CASSLLAGGPEETQYF. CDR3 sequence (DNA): TGTGCCAGCAGCTTACTAGCGGGAGGACCAGAAGAGACCCAGTACTTC.

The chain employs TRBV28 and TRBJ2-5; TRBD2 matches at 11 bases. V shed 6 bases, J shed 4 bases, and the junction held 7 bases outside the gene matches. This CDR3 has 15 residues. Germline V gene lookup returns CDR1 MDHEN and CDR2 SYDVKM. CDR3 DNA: TGTGCCAGCAGCCATAGCGGGGGGGTTCGAGAGACCCAGTACTTC. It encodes CASSHSGGVRETQYF.

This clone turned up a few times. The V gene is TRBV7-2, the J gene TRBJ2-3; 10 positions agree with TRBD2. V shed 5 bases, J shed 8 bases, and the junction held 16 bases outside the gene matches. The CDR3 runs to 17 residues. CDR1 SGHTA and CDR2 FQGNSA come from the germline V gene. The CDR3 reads CASSQSLAGALLATQYF. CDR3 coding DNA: TGTGCCAGCAGCCAATCCCTAGCGGGGGCCCTCCTAGCTACGCAGTATTTT.

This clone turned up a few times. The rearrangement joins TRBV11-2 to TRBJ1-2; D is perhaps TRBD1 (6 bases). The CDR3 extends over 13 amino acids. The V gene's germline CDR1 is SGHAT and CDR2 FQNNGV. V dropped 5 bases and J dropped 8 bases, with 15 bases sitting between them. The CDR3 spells CASSADRIGGYTF. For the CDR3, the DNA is TGTGCCAGCAGCGCCGACAGGATCGGGGGCTACACCTTC.

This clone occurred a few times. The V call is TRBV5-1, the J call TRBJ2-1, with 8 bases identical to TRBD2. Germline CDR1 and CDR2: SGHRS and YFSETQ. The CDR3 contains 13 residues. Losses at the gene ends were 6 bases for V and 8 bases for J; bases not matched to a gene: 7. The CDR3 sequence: CASIPTGGHEQFF. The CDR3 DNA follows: TGCGCCAGCATACCCACGGGGGGGCATGAGCAGTTCTTC.